A single sample gave rise to the 10 T cell receptor beta chains below, sequenced in a study of Graves' ophthalmopathy and Graves' hyperthyroidism. RNA served as the template for amplifying TCR beta CDR3 regions. The library came from an HTBI-primed first-round RT-PCR and a second-round multiplex PCR. TCRdb used MiXCR to reprocess the multiplex PCR reads, holding one entry per CDR3 protein. Found here are almost 750,000 distinct CDR3 sequences, around 40% of them singletons; the top ten hold 44%. The sample consisted of peripheral blood. All receptors derive from an adult man with Graves' ophthalmopathy.

V and J are TRBV11-2 and TRBJ2-5, with D possibly called TRBD1 or TRBD2 (5 bases each). Trimming removed 1 base from V and 4 bases from J, with 13 bases in between. CDR1 is SGHAT, CDR2 FQNNGV, per germline. The CDR3 sequence is 15 residues long. Written as DNA, the CDR3 is TGTGCCAGCAGCTTAGGTGGTTTGAGGGGAGAGACCCAGTACTTC. This codes for CASSLGGLRGETQYF.

Remarks on this clonotype: One junction end disagrees with the germline gene, perhaps due to a read error. The V and J genes are TRBV2 and TRBJ2-5; no definite D call. The CDR3 covers 16 residues. Germline loops: CDR1 SNHLY, CDR2 FYNNEI. As DNA, the CDR3 is TGCGCCAGCAGCCAAGATCAGTCCCCATCACAAGAGACCCAGTACTTC. Translating gives CASSQDQSPSQETQYF.

This clonotype occurred many times. V and J are TRBV7-2 and TRBJ2-7; no clear D. This CDR3 is built from 12 residues. Trimming took off 2 bases at V and 4 bases at J, with 6 bases between the two ends. In germline, CDR1 is SGHTA, CDR2 FQGNSA. This CDR3 reads CASSLTAYEQYF. Written as DNA, the CDR3 is TGTGCCAGCAGCTTAACCGCTTACGAGCAGTACTTC.

Ten or more counts support this clonotype. This rearrangement joins TRBV5-6 to TRBJ1-2; 7 positions agree with TRBD1. Germline-derived CDR1 and CDR2 are SGHDT and YYEEEE. Germline trimming cut 2 bases from V and 8 bases from J; bases unmatched to any gene: 12. The length of the CDR3 is 15 residues. Written as DNA, the CDR3 is TGTGCCAGCAGCTTCCCCTTGACAGGGAGAGACGGCTACACCTTC. Residues: CASSFPLTGRDGYTF.

The chain combines TRBV7-3 with TRBJ2-3; the D gene is possibly TRBD2 (5 bases). Between the trimmed V and J ends, which lost 1 base and 4 bases, there was a span of 9 bases. The CDR3 totals 14 residues. Germline V gene lookup returns CDR1 SGHTA and CDR2 FQGTGA. CDR3 nucleotides: TGTGCCAGCAGCTTAATGATGGGAGCAGATACGCAGTATTTT. Encoded protein: CASSLMMGADTQYF.

As concerns this clonotype: A junction end diverges from the germline sequence, so it may reflect a read error. The V call is TRBV7-2, the J call TRBJ1-4, with D possibly TRBD1 on 5 matching bases. Germline assignment: CDR1 SGHTA and CDR2 FQGNSA. The CDR3 is made up of 16 amino acids. CDR3 residues: CASSLGGGVVNEKLFF. In DNA form, the CDR3 reads TGTGCCAGCAGTTTAGGCGGGGGGGTGGTTAATGAAAAACTGTTTTTT. The whole variable domain, filled in from reference TRBV7-2 and TRBJ1-4, reads GAGVSQSPSNKVTEKGKDVELRCDPISGHTALYWYRQSLGQGLEFLIYFQGNSAPDKSGLPSDRFSAERTGGSVSTLTIQRTQQEDSAVYLCASSLGGGVVNEKLFFGSGTQLSVL.

The chain recombines TRBV25-1 with TRBJ1-1; tentative D call: TRBD1 (6 bases). Germline-derived CDR1 and CDR2 are MGHDK and SYGVNS. Trimming took 8 bases from V and 2 from J, leaving 18 bases between them. The CDR3 consists of 15 residues. The CDR3 protein is CASSYGRGSNTEAFF. For the CDR3, the DNA is TGTGCCAGCTCGTACGGCAGGGGCTCCAACACTGAAGCTTTCTTT.

The sample holds many counts of this clonotype. CDR3 in DNA: TGCAGCGTTGTAGGGGGAGCCGAAAAACTGTTTTTT. This encodes CSVVGGAEKLFF. The chain links TRBV29-1 to TRBJ1-4, with a weak D call TRBD1 (6 bases). Trimming cost V 4 bases and J 8 bases, with 11 bases left between them. There are 12 residues in the CDR3. The germline CDR1 and CDR2 sequences are SQVTM and ANQGSEA.

This clonotype was observed a handful of times. The CDR3 bases are TGTGCCAGCACCCTTGAAGCTGGGCCAGCTTTCTTT. Its protein product is CASTLEAGPAFF. The V call is TRBV6-6, the J call TRBJ1-1; D is undetermined. The CDR3 covers 12 residues. CDR1 and CDR2 (germline): MNHNY, SVGAGI (reference sequence). Trimming took off 7 bases at V and 10 bases at J, with 16 bases between the two ends.

This clonotype was detected only once. Germline and junction disagree at one end, which may indicate a read error. The chain links TRBV7-9 to TRBJ1-1, with D possibly being TRBD1 (6 bases). There are 14 residues in the CDR3. Looked up from germline, CDR1 is SEHNR and CDR2 is FQNEAQ (reference sequence). CDR3 protein: CASSLIAGDTEASF. The CDR3 coding sequence is TGTGCCAGCAGCTTAATAGCCGGGGACACTGAAGCTTCCTTT.